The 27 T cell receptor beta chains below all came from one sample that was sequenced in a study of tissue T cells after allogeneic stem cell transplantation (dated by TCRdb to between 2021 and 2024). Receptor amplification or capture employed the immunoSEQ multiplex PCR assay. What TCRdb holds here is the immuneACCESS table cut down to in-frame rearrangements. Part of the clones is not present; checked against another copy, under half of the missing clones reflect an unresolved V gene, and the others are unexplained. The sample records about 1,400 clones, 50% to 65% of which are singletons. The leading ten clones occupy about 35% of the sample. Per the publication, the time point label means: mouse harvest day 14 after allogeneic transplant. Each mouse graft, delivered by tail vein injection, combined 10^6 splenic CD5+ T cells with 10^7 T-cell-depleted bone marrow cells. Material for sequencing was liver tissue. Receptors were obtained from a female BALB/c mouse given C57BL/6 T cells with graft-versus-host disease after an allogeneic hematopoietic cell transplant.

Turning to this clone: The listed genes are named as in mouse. The sequenced part of the CDR3 DNA is TGTGCCAGCAGTCTGGGGACAGCAAACACAGAAGTCTTC. Residues: CASSLGTANTEVF. The complete CDR3 sequence is CASSLGTANTEVFF. The rearrangement uses TRBV26 and TRBJ1-1; 7 bases are a match to TRBD1. The read ends 1 residue before the CDR3 terminus; that terminus is restored from the germline J gene. CDR1 and CDR2 (germline): KGHPV, FQNQEV (reference sequence). This CDR3 has 14 amino acids. Germline trimming cut 2 bases from V and 0 bases from J; bases unmatched to any gene: 0.

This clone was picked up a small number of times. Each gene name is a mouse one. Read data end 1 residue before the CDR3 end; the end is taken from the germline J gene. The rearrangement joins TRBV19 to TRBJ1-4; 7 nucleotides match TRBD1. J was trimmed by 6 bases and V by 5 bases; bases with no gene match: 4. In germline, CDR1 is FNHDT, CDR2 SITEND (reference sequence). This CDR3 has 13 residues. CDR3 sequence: CASSPDRDERLFF. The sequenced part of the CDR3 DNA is TGTGCCAGCAGCCCAGACAGGGACGAAAGATTATTT.

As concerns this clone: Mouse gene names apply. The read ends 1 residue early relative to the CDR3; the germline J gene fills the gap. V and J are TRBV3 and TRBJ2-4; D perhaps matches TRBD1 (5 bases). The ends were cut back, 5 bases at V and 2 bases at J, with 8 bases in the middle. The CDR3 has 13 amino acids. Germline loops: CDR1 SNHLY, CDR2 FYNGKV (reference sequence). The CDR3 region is CASSPTDQNTLYF. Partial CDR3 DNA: TGTGCCAGCAGCCCGACAGATCAAAACACCTTGTAC.

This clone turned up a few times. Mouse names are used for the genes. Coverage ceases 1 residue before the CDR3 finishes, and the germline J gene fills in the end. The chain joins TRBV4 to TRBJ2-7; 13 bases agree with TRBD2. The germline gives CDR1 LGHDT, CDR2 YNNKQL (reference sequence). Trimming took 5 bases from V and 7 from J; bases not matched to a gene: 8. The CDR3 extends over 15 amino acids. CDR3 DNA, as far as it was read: TGTGCCAGCAGCCCGGACTGGGGGGGCGCCGGGGAACAGTAC. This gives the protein CASSPDWGGAGEQY. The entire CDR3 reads CASSPDWGGAGEQYF.

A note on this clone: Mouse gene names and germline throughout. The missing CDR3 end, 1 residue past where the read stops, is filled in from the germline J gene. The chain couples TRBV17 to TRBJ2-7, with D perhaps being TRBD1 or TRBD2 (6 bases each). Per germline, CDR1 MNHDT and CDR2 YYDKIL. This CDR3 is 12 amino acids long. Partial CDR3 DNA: TGTTCTCGCAGCAGAGGGGGGTATGAACAGTAC. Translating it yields CSRSRGGYEQY. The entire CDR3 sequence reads CSRSRGGYEQYF.

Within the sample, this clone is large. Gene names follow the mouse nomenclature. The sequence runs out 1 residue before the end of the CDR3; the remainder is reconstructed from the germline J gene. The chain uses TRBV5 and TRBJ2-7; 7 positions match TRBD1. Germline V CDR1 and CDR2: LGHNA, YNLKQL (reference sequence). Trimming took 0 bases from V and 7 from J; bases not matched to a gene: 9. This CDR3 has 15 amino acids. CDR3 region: CASSQEAGGLPEQYF. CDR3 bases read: TGTGCCAGCAGCCAAGAAGCAGGGGGTCTCCCGGAACAGTAC.

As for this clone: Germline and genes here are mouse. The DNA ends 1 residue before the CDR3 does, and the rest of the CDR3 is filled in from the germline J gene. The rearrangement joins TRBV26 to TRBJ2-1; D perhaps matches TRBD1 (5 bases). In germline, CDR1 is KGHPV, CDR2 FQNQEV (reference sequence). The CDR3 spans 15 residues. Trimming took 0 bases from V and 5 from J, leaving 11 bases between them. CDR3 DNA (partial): TGTGCCAGCAGTCTGTCTCCAGGGAGGAATGCTGAGCAGTTC. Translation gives CASSLSPGRNAEQF. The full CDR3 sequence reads CASSLSPGRNAEQFF.

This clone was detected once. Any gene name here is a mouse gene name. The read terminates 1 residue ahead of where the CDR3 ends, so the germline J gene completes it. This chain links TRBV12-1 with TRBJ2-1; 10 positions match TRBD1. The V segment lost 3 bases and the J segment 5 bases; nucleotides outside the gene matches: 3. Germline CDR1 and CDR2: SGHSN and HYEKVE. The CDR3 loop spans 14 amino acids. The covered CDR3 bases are TGTGCCAGCTCTGCCGGGACAGGGGATGCTGAGCAGTTC. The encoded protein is CASSAGTGDAEQF. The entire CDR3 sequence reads CASSAGTGDAEQFF.

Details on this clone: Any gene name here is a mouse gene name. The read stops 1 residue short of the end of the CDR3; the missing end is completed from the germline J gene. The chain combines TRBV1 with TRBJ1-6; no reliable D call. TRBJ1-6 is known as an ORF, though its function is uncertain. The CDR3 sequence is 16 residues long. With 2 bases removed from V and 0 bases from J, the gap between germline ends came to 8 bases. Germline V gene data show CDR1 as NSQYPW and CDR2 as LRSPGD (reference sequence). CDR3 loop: CTCSATDLSYNSPLYF. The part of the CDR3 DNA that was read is TGCACCTGCAGTGCAACGGACCTTTCCTATAATTCGCCCCTCTAC.

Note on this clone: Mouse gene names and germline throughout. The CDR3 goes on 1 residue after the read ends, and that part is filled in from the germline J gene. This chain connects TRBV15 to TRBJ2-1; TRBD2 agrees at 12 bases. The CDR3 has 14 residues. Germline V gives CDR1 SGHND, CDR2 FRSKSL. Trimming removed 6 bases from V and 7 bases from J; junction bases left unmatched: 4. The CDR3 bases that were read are TGTGCCAGCAGGACTGGGGGGGCTGGGGCTGAGCAGTTC. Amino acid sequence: CASRTGGAGAEQF. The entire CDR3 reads CASRTGGAGAEQFF. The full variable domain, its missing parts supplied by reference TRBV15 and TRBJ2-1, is DAGVTQTPRHEVAEKGQTIILKCEPVSGHNDLFWYRQTKIQGLELLSYFRSKSLMEDGGAFKDRFKAEMLNSSFSTLKIQPTEPKDSAVYLCASRTGGAGAEQFFGPGTRLTVL.

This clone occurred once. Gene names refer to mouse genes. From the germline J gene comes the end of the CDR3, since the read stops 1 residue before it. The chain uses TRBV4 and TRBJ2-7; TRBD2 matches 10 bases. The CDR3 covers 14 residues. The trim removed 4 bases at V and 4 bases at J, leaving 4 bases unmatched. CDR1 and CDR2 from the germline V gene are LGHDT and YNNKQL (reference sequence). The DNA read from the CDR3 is TGTGCCAGCAGCTTGGGACTGGGGTCATATGAACAGTAC. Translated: CASSLGLGSYEQY. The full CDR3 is CASSLGLGSYEQYF.

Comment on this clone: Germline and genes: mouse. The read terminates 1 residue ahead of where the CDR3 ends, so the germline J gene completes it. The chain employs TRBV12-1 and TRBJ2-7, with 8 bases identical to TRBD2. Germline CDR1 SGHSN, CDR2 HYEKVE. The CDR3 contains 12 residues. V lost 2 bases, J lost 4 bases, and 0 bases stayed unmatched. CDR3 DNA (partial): TGTGCCAGCTCTCCTGGGGGGTATGAACAGTAC. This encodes CASSPGGYEQY. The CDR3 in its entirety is CASSPGGYEQYF.

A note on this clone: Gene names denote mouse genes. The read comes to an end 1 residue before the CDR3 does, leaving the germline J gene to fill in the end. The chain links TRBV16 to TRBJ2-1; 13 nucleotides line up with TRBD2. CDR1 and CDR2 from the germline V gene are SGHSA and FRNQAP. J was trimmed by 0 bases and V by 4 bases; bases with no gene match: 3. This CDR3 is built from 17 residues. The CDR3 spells CASSSGLGGSNYAEQFF. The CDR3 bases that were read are TGTGCAAGCAGCTCGGGACTGGGGGGGTCTAACTATGCTGAGCAGTTC.

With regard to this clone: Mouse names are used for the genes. The CDR3 loop is CASSPGQISNERLFF. The DNA read from the CDR3 is TGTGCCAGCAGCCCGGGACAAATTTCCAACGAAAGATTATTT. The genes are TRBV2 and TRBJ1-4; D possibly corresponds to TRBD1 (6 bases). The read comes to an end 1 residue before the CDR3 does, leaving the germline J gene to fill in the end. CDR1 and CDR2 from the germline V gene are LGHNA and YSYQKL. The CDR3 has 15 residues. Trimming left V 4 bases short and J 0 bases short, with 9 bases between.

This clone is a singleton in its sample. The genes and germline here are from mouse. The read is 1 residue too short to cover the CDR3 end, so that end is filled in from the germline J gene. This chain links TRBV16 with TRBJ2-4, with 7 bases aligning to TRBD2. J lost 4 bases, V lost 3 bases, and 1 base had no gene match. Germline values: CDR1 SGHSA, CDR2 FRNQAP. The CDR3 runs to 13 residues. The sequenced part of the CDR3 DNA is TGTGCAAGCAGCTTGACTGGGAAAAACACCTTGTAC. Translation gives CASSLTGKNTLY. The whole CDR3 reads CASSLTGKNTLYF.

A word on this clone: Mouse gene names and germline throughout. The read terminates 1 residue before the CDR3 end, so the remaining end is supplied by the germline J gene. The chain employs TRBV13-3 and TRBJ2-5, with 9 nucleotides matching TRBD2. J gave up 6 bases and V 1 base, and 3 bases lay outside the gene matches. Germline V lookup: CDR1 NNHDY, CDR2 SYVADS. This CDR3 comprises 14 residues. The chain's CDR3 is CASSDSWGGDTQYF. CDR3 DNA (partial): TGTGCCAGCAGTGATTCCTGGGGGGGGGACACCCAGTAC.

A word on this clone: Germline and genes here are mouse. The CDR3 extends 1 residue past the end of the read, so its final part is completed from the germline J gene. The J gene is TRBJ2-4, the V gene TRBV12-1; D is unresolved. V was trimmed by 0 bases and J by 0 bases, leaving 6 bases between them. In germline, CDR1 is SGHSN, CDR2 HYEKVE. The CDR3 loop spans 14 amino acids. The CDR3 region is CASSLDASQNTLYF. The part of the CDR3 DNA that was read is TGTGCCAGCTCTCTCGACGCTAGTCAAAACACCTTGTAC.

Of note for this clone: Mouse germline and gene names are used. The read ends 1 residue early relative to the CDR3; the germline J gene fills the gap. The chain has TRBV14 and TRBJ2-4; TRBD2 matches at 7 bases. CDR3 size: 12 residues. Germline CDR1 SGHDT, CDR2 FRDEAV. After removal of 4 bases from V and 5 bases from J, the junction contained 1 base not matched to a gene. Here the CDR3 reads CASSRLGNTLYF. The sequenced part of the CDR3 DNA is TGTGCCAGCAGTCGACTGGGAAACACCTTGTAC. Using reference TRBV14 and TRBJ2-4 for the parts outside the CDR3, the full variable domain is EAGVTQSPRYAVLQEGQAVSFWCDPISGHDTLYWYQQPRDQGPQLLVYFRDEAVIDNSQLPSDRFSAVRPKGTNSTLKIQSAKQGDTATYLCASSRLGNTLYFGAGTRLSVL.

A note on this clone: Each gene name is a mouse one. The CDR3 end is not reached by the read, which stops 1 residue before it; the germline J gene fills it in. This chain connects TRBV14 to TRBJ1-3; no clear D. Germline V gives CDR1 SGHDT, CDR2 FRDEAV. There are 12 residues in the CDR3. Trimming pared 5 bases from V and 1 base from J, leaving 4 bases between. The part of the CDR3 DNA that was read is TGTGCCAGCAGAGAATCTGGAAATACGCTCTAT. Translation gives CASRESGNTLY. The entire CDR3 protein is CASRESGNTLYF.

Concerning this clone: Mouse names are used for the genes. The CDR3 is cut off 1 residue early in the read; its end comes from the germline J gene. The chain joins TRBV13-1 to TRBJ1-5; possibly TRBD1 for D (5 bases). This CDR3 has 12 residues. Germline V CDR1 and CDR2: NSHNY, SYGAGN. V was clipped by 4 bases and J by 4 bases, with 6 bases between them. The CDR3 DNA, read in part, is TGTGCCAGCAGTCGACAGAACCAGGCTCCGCTT. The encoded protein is CASSRQNQAPL. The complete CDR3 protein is CASSRQNQAPLF.

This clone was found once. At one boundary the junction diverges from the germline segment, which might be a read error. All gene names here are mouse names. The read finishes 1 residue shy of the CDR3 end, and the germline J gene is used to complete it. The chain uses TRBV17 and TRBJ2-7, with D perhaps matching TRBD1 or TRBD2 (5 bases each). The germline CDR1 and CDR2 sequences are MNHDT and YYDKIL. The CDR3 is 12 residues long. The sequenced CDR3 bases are TGTGCCAGCAGTAGAGGGGCGTATGCACAGTAC. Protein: CASSRGAYAQY. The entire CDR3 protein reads CASSRGAYAQYF.

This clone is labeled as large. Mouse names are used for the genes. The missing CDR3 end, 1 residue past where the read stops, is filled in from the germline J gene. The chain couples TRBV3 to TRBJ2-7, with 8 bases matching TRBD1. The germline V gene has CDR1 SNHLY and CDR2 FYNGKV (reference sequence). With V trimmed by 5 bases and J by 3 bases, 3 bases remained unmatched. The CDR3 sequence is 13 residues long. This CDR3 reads CASSPGQVYEQYF. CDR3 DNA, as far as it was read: TGTGCCAGCAGCCCGGGACAGGTCTATGAACAGTAC.

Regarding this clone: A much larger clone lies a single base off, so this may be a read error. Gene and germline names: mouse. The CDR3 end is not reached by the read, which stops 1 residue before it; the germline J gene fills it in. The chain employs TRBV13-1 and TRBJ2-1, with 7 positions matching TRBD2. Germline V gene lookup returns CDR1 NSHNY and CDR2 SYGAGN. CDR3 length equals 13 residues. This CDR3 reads CASCDGGNAEQFF. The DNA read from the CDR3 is TGTGCCAGCTGTGATGGGGGGAATGCTGAGCAGTTC.

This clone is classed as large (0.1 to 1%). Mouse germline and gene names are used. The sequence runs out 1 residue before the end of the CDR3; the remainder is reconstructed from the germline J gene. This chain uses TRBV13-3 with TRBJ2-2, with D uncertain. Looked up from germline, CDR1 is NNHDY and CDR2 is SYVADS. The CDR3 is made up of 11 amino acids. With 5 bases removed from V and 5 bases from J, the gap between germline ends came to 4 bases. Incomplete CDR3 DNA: TGTGCCAGCAGATGGACCGGGCAGCTCTAC. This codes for CASRWTGQLY. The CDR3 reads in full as CASRWTGQLYF. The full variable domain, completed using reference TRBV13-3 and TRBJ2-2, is EAAVTQSPRSKVAVTGGKVTLSCHQTNNHDYMYWYRQDTGHGLRLIHYSYVADSTEKGDIPDGYKASRPSQENFSLILELASLSQTAVYFCASRWTGQLYFGEGSKLTVL.

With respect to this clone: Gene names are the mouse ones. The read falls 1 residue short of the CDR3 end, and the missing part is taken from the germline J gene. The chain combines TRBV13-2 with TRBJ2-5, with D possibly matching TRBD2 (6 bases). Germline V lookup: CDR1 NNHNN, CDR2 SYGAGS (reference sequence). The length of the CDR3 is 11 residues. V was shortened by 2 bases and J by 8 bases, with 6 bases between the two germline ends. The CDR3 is CASGEGGTQYF. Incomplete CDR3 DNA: TGTGCCAGCGGTGAGGGGGGCACCCAGTAC.

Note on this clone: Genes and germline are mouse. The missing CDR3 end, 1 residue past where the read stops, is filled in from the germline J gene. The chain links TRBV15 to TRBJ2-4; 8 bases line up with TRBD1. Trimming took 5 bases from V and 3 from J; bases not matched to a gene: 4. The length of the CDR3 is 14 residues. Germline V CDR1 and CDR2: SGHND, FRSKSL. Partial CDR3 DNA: TGTGCCAGCAGTATCGGACAGGGCCAAAACACCTTGTAC. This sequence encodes CASSIGQGQNTLY. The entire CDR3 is CASSIGQGQNTLYF. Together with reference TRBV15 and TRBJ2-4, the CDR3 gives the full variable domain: DAGVTQTPRHEVAEKGQTIILKCEPVSGHNDLFWYRQTKIQGLELLSYFRSKSLMEDGGAFKDRFKAEMLNSSFSTLKIQPTEPKDSAVYLCASSIGQGQNTLYFGAGTRLSVL.

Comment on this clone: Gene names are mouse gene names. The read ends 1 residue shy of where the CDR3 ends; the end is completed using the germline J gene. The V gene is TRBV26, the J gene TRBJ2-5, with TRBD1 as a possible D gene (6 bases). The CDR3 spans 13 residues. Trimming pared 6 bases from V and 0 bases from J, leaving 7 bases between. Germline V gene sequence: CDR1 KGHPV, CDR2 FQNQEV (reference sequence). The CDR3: CASSGTNQDTQYF. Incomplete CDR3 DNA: TGTGCCAGCAGCGGGACAAACCAAGACACCCAGTAC.